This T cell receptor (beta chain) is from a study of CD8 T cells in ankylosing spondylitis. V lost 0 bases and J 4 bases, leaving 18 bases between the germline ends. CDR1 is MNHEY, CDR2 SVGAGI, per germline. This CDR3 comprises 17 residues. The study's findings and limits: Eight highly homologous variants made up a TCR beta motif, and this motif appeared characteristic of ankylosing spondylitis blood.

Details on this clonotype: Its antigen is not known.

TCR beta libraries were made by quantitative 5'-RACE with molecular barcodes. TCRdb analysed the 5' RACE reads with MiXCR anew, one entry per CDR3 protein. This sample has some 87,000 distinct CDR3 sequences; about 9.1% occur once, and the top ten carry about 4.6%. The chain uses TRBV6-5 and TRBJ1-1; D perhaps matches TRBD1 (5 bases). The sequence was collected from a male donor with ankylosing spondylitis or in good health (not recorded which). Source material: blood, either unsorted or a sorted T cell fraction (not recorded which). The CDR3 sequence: CASSYSGAWEMSTEAFF. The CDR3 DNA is TGTGCCAGCAGTTACTCCGGGGCATGGGAAATGAGCACTGAAGCTTTCTTT.